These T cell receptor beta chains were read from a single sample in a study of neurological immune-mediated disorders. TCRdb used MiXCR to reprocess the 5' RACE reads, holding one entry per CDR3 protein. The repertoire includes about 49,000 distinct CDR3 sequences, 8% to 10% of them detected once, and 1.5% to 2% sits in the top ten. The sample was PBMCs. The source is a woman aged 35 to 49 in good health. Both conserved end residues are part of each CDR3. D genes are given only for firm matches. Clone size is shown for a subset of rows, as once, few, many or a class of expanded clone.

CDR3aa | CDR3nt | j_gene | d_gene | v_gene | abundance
CASSFGAHEQYF | TGTGCCAGCAGTTTCGGGGCTCACGAGCAGTACTTC | TRBJ2-7 | . | TRBV12-3/TRBV12-4 | many
CASSPTGTRRGEQFF | TGTGCCAGCAGCCCAACCGGGACTCGGCGCGGTGAGCAGTTCTTC | TRBJ2-1 | . | TRBV5-5 | many
CSALTGLEQYF | TGCAGTGCTTTGACAGGCTTAGAGCAGTACTTC | TRBJ2-7 | . | TRBV20-1 | few
CASSVEAGATGELFF | TGTGCCAGCAGCGTAGAAGCAGGGGCCACCGGGGAGCTGTTTTTT | TRBJ2-2 | . | TRBV9 | .
CSVGGGANNEQFF | TGCAGCGTCGGCGGGGGGGCCAACAATGAGCAGTTCTTC | TRBJ2-1 | TRBD2 | TRBV29-1 | many
CASSLTGKTEAFF | TGTGCCAGCAGCTTGACAGGGAAGACTGAAGCTTTCTTT | TRBJ1-1 | . | TRBV5-5 | many
CSASPTGDFYEQYF | TGCAGTGCAAGTCCGACAGGGGACTTCTACGAGCAGTACTTC | TRBJ2-7 | TRBD1 | TRBV20-1 | many
CSVPSLYTF | TGCAGTGTGCCGTCTCTCTACACCTTC | TRBJ1-2 | . | TRBV20-1 | many
CASSLRSDGSTEAFF | TGTGCCAGCAGCTTAAGATCGGACGGAAGCACTGAAGCTTTCTTT | TRBJ1-1 | . | TRBV7-9 | many
CSATIRDRRPGYTF | TGCAGTGCTACAATCCGGGACAGGCGTCCCGGCTACACCTTC | TRBJ1-2 | TRBD1 | TRBV20-1 | many
CSARGNPGTSATLRVTQYF | TGCAGTGCTAGAGGGAACCCCGGGACTAGCGCTACCCTACGCGTGACCCAGTACTTC | TRBJ2-5 | TRBD2 | TRBV20-1 | many
CASSLSGTDDEAFF | TGTGCCAGCAGCTTAAGCGGGACAGACGATGAAGCTTTCTTT | TRBJ1-1 | TRBD1 | TRBV7-9 | many
CASSWTGGTDTQYF | TGCGCCAGCAGCTGGACAGGGGGGACAGATACGCAGTATTTT | TRBJ2-3 | TRBD1 | TRBV5-1 | many
CASSLGRAGYGYTF | TGTGCCAGCAGTTTGGGCAGGGCTGGCTATGGCTACACCTTC | TRBJ1-2 | . | TRBV12-3/TRBV12-4 | many
CASSPMTSGGFEQFF | TGTGCCAGCAGCCCCATGACTAGCGGGGGATTTGAGCAGTTCTTC | TRBJ2-1 | TRBD2 | TRBV7-2 | many
CASSLRDRHQPQHF | TGCGCCAGCAGCTTGAGGGACAGACATCAGCCCCAGCATTTT | TRBJ1-5 | TRBD1 | TRBV5-1 | many
CASSSTREQYF | TGCGCCAGCAGCAGTACGCGGGAGCAGTACTTC | TRBJ2-7 | . | TRBV5-1 | many
CASSLVQRNTEAFF | TGTGCCAGCAGTCTTGTACAGCGGAACACTGAAGCTTTCTTT | TRBJ1-1 | . | TRBV6-2/TRBV6-3 | .
CASSLTSGAGVGELFF | TGTGCCAGCAGTTTAACTAGCGGGGCAGGGGTCGGGGAGCTGTTTTTT | TRBJ2-2 | TRBD2 | TRBV12-3/TRBV12-4 | many
CGSNSPDRAANEKLFF | TGTGGCAGCAACTCCCCCGACAGGGCTGCTAATGAAAAACTGTTTTTT | TRBJ1-4 | TRBD1 | TRBV5-6 | .
CSADRGNTIYF | TGCAGTGCCGACAGGGGAAACACCATATATTTT | TRBJ1-3 | . | TRBV20-1 | many
CAISDSRRDSEAFF | TGTGCCATCAGTGACTCCCGGCGGGACAGTGAAGCTTTCTTT | TRBJ1-1 | TRBD1 | TRBV10-3 | .
CAISETGEDNYGYTF | TGTGCCATCAGTGAAACAGGGGAAGATAACTATGGCTACACCTTC | TRBJ1-2 | TRBD1 | TRBV10-3 | many
CASSLVEGTNEKLFF | TGCGCCAGCAGCTTGGTCGAGGGGACTAATGAAAAACTGTTTTTT | TRBJ1-4 | . | TRBV5-1 | .
CASSRDRGECGLNTEAFF | TGTGCCAGCAGCAGGGACAGGGGGGAATGCGGGCTGAACACTGAAGCTTTCTTT | TRBJ1-1 | . | TRBV21-1 | .
CASSSLPTEAFF | TGTGCCAGCAGTTCTCTCCCCACTGAAGCTTTCTTT | TRBJ1-1 | . | TRBV6-5 | .
CAISESPSGSYEQYF | TGTGCCATCAGTGAGTCCCCTAGCGGTTCCTACGAGCAGTACTTC | TRBJ2-7 | TRBD2 | TRBV10-3 | many
CASIPGTGSEAFF | TGTGCCAGCATTCCCGGGACAGGGTCTGAAGCTTTCTTT | TRBJ1-1 | TRBD1 | TRBV12-3/TRBV12-4 | many
CSARDLKGLAGTTDTQYF | TGCAGTGCTAGAGATCTAAAGGGACTAGCGGGGACCACAGATACGCAGTATTTT | TRBJ2-3 | TRBD2 | TRBV20-1 | .
CASTPRGPQADTQYF | TGCGCCAGTACCCCACGGGGCCCGCAAGCAGATACGCAGTATTTT | TRBJ2-3 | . | TRBV5-1 | .
CASSTSSGNTIYF | TGCGCCAGCAGCACGAGCTCTGGAAACACCATATATTTT | TRBJ1-3 | . | TRBV5-1 | many
CASSLGEGTEAFF | TGCGCCAGCAGTCTGGGGGAGGGCACTGAAGCTTTCTTT | TRBJ1-1 | . | TRBV5-1 | many
CASSAGQVGEQFF | TGCGCCAGCAGCGCCGGACAAGTCGGTGAGCAGTTCTTC | TRBJ2-1 | . | TRBV5-1 | many
CASSVVAEAYEQYF | TGTGCCAGCAGCGTTGTGGCGGAAGCCTACGAGCAGTACTTC | TRBJ2-7 | . | TRBV9 | medium-sized
CASSLPTQSVNEQFF | TGCGCCAGCAGCCTCCCGACCCAGTCGGTCAATGAGCAGTTCTTC | TRBJ2-1 | . | TRBV5-1 | many
CASSRGGHRVSGNTIYF | TGTGCCAGCTCCCGGGGAGGACACAGAGTCTCTGGAAACACCATATATTTT | TRBJ1-3 | . | TRBV12-3/TRBV12-4 | many
CASSPLERGSYNEQFF | TGCGCCAGCAGCCCCCTCGAAAGGGGCTCCTACAATGAGCAGTTCTTC | TRBJ2-1 | . | TRBV5-1 | many
CASSLAWGNFANTEAFF | TGTGCCAGCAGCTTAGCGTGGGGCAACTTCGCTAACACTGAAGCTTTCTTT | TRBJ1-1 | . | TRBV7-9 | many
CASSSWAGNIPETQYF | TGTGCCAGCAGCTCCTGGGCAGGGAATATCCCAGAGACCCAGTACTTC | TRBJ2-5 | . | TRBV7-9 | .
CSAIAGGPKETQYF | TGCAGTGCAATAGCGGGGGGGCCGAAAGAGACCCAGTACTTC | TRBJ2-5 | TRBD2 | TRBV20-1 | many
CASLGTATNEKLFF | TGCGCCAGCTTGGGGACAGCCACTAATGAAAAACTGTTTTTT | TRBJ1-4 | TRBD1 | TRBV5-1 | .
CASSEVSGFLPVEAFF | TGTGCCAGCAGTGAGGTCTCAGGGTTCCTACCCGTTGAAGCTTTCTTT | TRBJ1-1 | . | TRBV2 | many
CASSLEGTGVEKLFF | TGTGCCAGCAGCTTGGAGGGGACAGGGGTTGAAAAACTGTTTTTT | TRBJ1-4 | TRBD1 | TRBV5-5 | many